The T cell receptor beta chain described here comes from a study of T cells in Graves' hyperthyroidism and ophthalmopathy. For this clonotype: Its specificity is not known.

Clinicians diagnosed patients from clinical symptoms, serum thyroxine and TRAb, thyroid ultrasound and orbital computed tomography. Study-wide results and caveats: Most thyroid clonotypes expanded above 0.001 were also detected in blood. The model forecast ophthalmopathy, anticipating it by a median around 6.5 months before onset.

Amplified regions were TCR beta CDR3 sequences from RNA transcripts. When the TCR CDR3 underwent first-round RT-PCR, the HTBI primer set was used. MiXCR was run by TCRdb on the multiplex PCR reads, yielding one entry per CDR3 protein. The sample has about 720,000 distinct CDR3 sequences, roughly 20% seen once. Germline CDR1 is DFQATT and CDR2 is SNEGSKA (reference sequence). V was pared by 0 bases and J by 0 bases, with 9 bases between. This CDR3 has 14 residues. The receptor's source is a woman aged 45 to 65 with Graves' hyperthyroidism that later progressed to Graves' ophthalmopathy. The sample taken for sequencing was blood. The chain carries TRBV20-1 and TRBJ2-7; D unclear. The CDR3 sequence: CSARDPLSSYEQYF. CDR3 bases: TGCAGTGCTAGAGATCCCCTGAGCTCCTACGAGCAGTACTTC.